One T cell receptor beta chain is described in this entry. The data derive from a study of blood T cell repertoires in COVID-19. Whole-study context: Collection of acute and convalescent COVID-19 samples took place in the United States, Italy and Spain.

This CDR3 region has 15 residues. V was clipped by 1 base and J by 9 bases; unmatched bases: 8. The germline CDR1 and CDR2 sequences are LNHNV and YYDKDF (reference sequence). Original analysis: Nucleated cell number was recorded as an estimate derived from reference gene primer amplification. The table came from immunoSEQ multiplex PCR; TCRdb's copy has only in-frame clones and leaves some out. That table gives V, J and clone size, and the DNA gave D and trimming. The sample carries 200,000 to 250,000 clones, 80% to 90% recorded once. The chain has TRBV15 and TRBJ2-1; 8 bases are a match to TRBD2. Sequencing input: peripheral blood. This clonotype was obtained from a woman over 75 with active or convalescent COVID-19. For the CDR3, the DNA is TGTGCCACCAGCAGAGCGGGAGGGCCTTCGATTGAGCAGTTCTTC. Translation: CATSRAGGPSIEQFF.